This entry describes one T cell receptor beta chain. Its antigen remains unknown. This specimen comes from a study of cytomegalovirus exposure and HLA in healthy donors. Study-wide background: Per a later analysis, the 666 first-cohort and 120 or so validation repertoires shared one platform. Study-wide results and limits: Specificity for CMV antigens was confirmed in vitro for a few of the CMV-associated chains. Rare sequences made up most TCRs, while some public TCRs were found in many donors.

Clones were read by immunoSEQ multiplex PCR, and TCRdb kept only the in-frame ones, dropping some. The sample lists over 200,000 clones, about 86% occurring once. The donors were part of the roughly 120-subject validation cohort, which stood apart from the approximately 700-subject first cohort. V lost 8 bases and J lost 2, with 16 bases in between. Germline lookup yields CDR1 MGHDK and CDR2 SYGVNS. The CDR3 consists of 14 residues. The specimen sequenced was PBMCs. The rearrangement joins TRBV25-1 to TRBJ2-7; D is possibly TRBD2 (6 bases). The source of this sequence is a woman between 18 and 29 years old in good health and CMV-seronegative. The CDR3 sequence is CASGPQGLPYEQYF. The CDR3 DNA reads as TGTGCCAGCGGACCCCAGGGACTGCCCTACGAGCAGTACTTC.